One sample yielded the 14 T cell receptor beta chains listed below, sequenced in a study of CD8 T cells in ankylosing spondylitis. From the 5' RACE reads, TCRdb called clonotypes with MiXCR, one entry per CDR3 protein. This sample carries around 250,000 distinct CDR3 sequences, roughly a tenth of them seen once, and the ten largest clones take about 6.8%. Material: blood, either unsorted or a sorted T cell fraction (not recorded which). The receptor source for this set is a male donor with ankylosing spondylitis or in good health (not recorded which).

At least ten counts were recorded for this clonotype. V usage is TRBV5-1 and J usage is TRBJ1-2, with a tentative D call TRBD1 (5 bases). Germline V CDR1 and CDR2: SGHRS, YFSETQ. This CDR3 region has 15 residues. The germline V and J ends were trimmed by 3 bases and 8 bases, with 20 bases remaining between them. The CDR3 nucleotides are TGCGCCAGCAGCTGGTCCGGGACGGAAAGCTCAGGCTACACCTTC. It encodes CASSWSGTESSGYTF. The full variable domain, completed using reference TRBV5-1 and TRBJ1-2, is KAGVTQTPRYLIKTRGQQVTLSCSPISGHRSVSWYQQTPGQGLQFLFEYFSETQRNKGNFPGRFSGRQFSNSRSEMNVSTLELGDSALYLCASSWSGTESSGYTFGSGTRLTVV.

This clonotype has a count of ten or more. The CDR3 here is CASSHGTPNYGYTF. The CDR3 DNA reads TGCGCCAGCAGCCACGGGACACCTAACTATGGCTACACCTTC. V is TRBV5-1 and J is TRBJ1-2; D is perhaps TRBD1 (6 bases). Germline lookup yields CDR1 SGHRS and CDR2 YFSETQ. The CDR3 has 14 residues. V shed 4 bases and J shed 0 bases, with 10 bases lying between them.

This clonotype was recorded at least ten times. The rearrangement links TRBV29-1 to TRBJ1-6; D is undetermined. Looked up from germline, CDR1 is SQVTM and CDR2 is ANQGSEA. Trimming pared 6 bases from V and 4 bases from J, leaving 13 bases between. The CDR3 contains 14 residues. CDR3 sequence reads: CSVQALDYNSPLHF. Here the CDR3 DNA reads TGCAGCGTCCAGGCTCTCGATTATAATTCACCCCTCCACTTT.

This clonotype was seen many times. The rearrangement links TRBV12-3 or TRBV12-4 to TRBJ2-3; TRBD2 matches 12 bases. This CDR3 has 17 residues. V was clipped by 7 bases and J by 4 bases; unmatched bases: 12. CDR3 region: CASTAGLAGGPADTQYF. Here the CDR3 DNA reads TGTGCCAGCACCGCGGGGCTAGCGGGAGGGCCCGCAGATACGCAGTATTTT.

The rearrangement uses TRBV2 and TRBJ1-6; 9 bases fit TRBD1. The CDR3 has 19 residues. V dropped 6 bases and J dropped 7; count of bases not matched to a gene: 19. Germline CDR1 and CDR2: SNHLY and FYNNEI. The CDR3 DNA sequence: TGTGCCAGCAGCCCCGAGGTGCCTGACCGGGACAGGGTAAATTCACCCCTCCACTTT. It is translated as CASSPEVPDRDRVNSPLHF.

About this clonotype itself: A much larger clone differs from this one at a single base, so this may be a read error. The rearrangement joins TRBV5-1 to TRBJ2-2, with TRBD1 matching over 9 bases. The CDR3 is 15 residues long. CDR1 and CDR2 from the germline V gene are SGHRS and YFSETQ. Here the CDR3 reads CGSSRDRVNTGELFF. CDR3 coding DNA: TGCGGCAGCAGCCGGGACAGGGTCAACACCGGGGAGCTGTTTTTT.

This clonotype showed up many times. The V and J genes are TRBV5-5 and TRBJ1-4; tentatively, D is TRBD1 (5 bases). Germline V gives CDR1 SGHKS, CDR2 YYEKEE (reference sequence). The CDR3 loop spans 15 amino acids. The V gene lost 4 bases and the J gene lost 0 bases, with 10 bases spanning the gap. The DNA for the CDR3 is TGTGCCAGCAGCCGGAGGGGTACAACTAATGAAAAACTGTTTTTT. Amino acids: CASSRRGTTNEKLFF.

In this sample, this clonotype turned up many times. The chain uses TRBV29-1 and TRBJ2-5, with a tentative D call TRBD1 (6 bases). Trimming removed 7 bases at V and 1 base at J, with 10 bases between. This CDR3 is 12 amino acids long. From germline, CDR1 is SQVTM and CDR2 ANQGSEA. The CDR3: CSAVRGQETQYF. The CDR3, as DNA: TGCAGCGCCGTCAGGGGCCAAGAGACCCAGTACTTC.

At least ten counts were recorded for this clonotype. The gene calls are TRBV20-1 and TRBJ1-1; 7 bases match TRBD1. This CDR3 is built from 14 residues. V shed 0 bases, J shed 3 bases, and the junction held 4 bases outside the gene matches. Germline V lookup: CDR1 DFQATT, CDR2 SNEGSKA (reference sequence). CDR3 amino acids: CSARDGGTDTEAFF. The CDR3 DNA is TGCAGTGCTAGAGATGGAGGGACAGACACTGAAGCTTTCTTT.

The sample holds many counts of this clonotype. The V gene is TRBV27, the J gene TRBJ2-1; TRBD2 matches at 12 bases. Germline assignment: CDR1 MNHEY and CDR2 SMNVEV (reference sequence). V was clipped by 8 bases and J by 6 bases; unmatched bases: 2. The CDR3 length is 13 residues. In DNA form, the CDR3 reads TGTGCCAGCTGGGGACTAGCGGGCAATGAGCAGTTCTTC. Protein product: CASWGLAGNEQFF.

This clonotype occurred many times. J is TRBJ1-4 and V is TRBV7-8; TRBD1 matches 7 bases. The length of the CDR3 is 16 residues. V dropped 0 bases and J dropped 8; count of bases not matched to a gene: 9. Germline lookup yields CDR1 SGHVS and CDR2 FQNEAQ. Written as DNA, the CDR3 is TGTGCCAGCAGCTTAGCCTCCGGGACAGCAAGGGAAAAACTGTTTTTT. Translating it yields CASSLASGTAREKLFF.

There are a few counts of this clonotype. The chain combines TRBV27 with TRBJ2-3; D not resolved. The CDR3 is made up of 13 amino acids. Germline CDR1 and CDR2: MNHEY and SMNVEV (reference sequence). V was cut by 8 bases and J by 2 bases, with 11 bases left in between. CDR3 sequence (DNA): TGTGCCAGCTGTCCGGTTTACACAGATACGCAGTATTTT. Translation: CASCPVYTDTQYF.

At least ten counts were recorded for this clonotype. V usage is TRBV3-1 and J usage is TRBJ2-3; D not resolved. Germline V gene data show CDR1 as LGHDT and CDR2 as YNNKEL (reference sequence). The CDR3 spans 17 residues. With 2 bases removed from V and 2 bases from J, the gap between germline ends came to 17 bases. The DNA for the CDR3 is TGTGCCAGCAGCCAACGAAGTTATAGTAACCCCACAGATACGCAGTATTTT. Protein product: CASSQRSYSNPTDTQYF.

The genes are TRBV20-1 and TRBJ2-7, with TRBD2 identical over 8 bases. Germline lookup yields CDR1 DFQATT and CDR2 SNEGSKA (reference sequence). J was trimmed by 6 bases and V by 5 bases; bases with no gene match: 9. The CDR3 has 13 residues. CDR3 residues: CSARTGTRGEQYF. The DNA for the CDR3 is TGCAGTGCTCGGACCGGGACTAGAGGCGAGCAGTACTTC.